Shown below are 8 T cell receptor beta chains from a single sample sequenced in a study of radiotherapy plus CTLA-4 blockade in lung cancer. Sequencing was performed with immunoSEQ multiplex PCR; in TCRdb, only in-frame clones are kept and a portion is missing. Of over 85,000 clones listed, 85% to 90% are singletons. The starting material was peripheral blood, obtained from a patient treated with radiotherapy plus ipilimumab. The source of these receptors is a human donor with non-small cell lung cancer that progressed on radiotherapy plus ipilimumab.

The gene calls are TRBV10-1 and TRBJ2-7; D gene ambiguous. V lost 6 bases, J lost 6 bases, and 15 bases lay in between. CDR1 is WNHNN, CDR2 SYGVQD, per germline (reference sequence). The CDR3 is 13 residues long. As DNA, the CDR3 is TGCGCCAGCAGCCAGGTCTTGGCTGGCGAGCAGTACTTC. Encoded protein: CASSQVLAGEQYF.

For the CDR3, the DNA is TGCGCCAGCAGCCCCCGGGTGGGACAGGGGATTGAGCAGTTCTTC. It translates to CASSPRVGQGIEQFF. The rearrangement uses TRBV5-1 and TRBJ2-1; 10 nucleotides line up with TRBD1. J lost 9 bases, V lost 4 bases, and 10 bases had no gene match. Germline V gene sequence: CDR1 SGHRS, CDR2 YFSETQ. This CDR3 region has 15 residues.

The chain has TRBV2 and TRBJ2-1, with TRBD1 as a possible D gene (6 bases). V was pared by 3 bases and J by 5 bases, with 14 bases between. Germline CDR1 SNHLY, CDR2 FYNNEI. The CDR3 covers 15 residues. DNA of the CDR3: TGTGCCAGCAGTGATCGGCAGGGGTCCCACAATGAGCAGTTCTTC. Its protein product is CASSDRQGSHNEQFF. The complete variable domain, with remaining parts taken from reference TRBV2 and TRBJ2-1, reads EPEVTQTPSHQVTQMGQEVILRCVPISNHLYFYWYRQILGQKVEFLVSFYNNEISEKSEIFDDQFSVERPDGSNFTLKIRSTKLEDSAMYFCASSDRQGSHNEQFFGPGTRLTVL.

This chain uses TRBV27 with TRBJ2-1; D unresolved. The CDR3 loop spans 15 amino acids. V was cut by 5 bases and J by 9 bases, with 20 bases left in between. Germline V gene sequence: CDR1 MNHEY, CDR2 SMNVEV (reference sequence). As DNA, the CDR3 is TGTGCCAGCAGTCGGCGTCGAGAGGTGGCGCGTGAGCAGTTCTTC. Residues: CASSRRREVAREQFF.

The chain combines TRBV9 with TRBJ2-2; D possibly corresponds to TRBD2 (5 bases). Trimming removed 1 base from V and 6 bases from J, with 7 bases in between. Germline lookup yields CDR1 SGDLS and CDR2 YYNGEE. The CDR3 is 13 residues long. The DNA of the CDR3 is TGTGCCAGCAGCGTAAGCGGCCCCGGGGAGCTGTTTTTT. Amino acids: CASSVSGPGELFF.

The V and J genes are TRBV29-1 and TRBJ2-1; 9 bases agree with TRBD1. V dropped 6 bases and J dropped 16; count of bases not matched to a gene: 7. In germline, CDR1 is SQVTM, CDR2 ANQGSEA. CDR3 length: 10 residues. CDR3 protein: CSVGGQGEFF. The CDR3 DNA reads TGCAGCGTGGGGGGACAGGGAGAATTCTTC.

This clone is judged medium-sized. The chain is built from TRBV4-2 and TRBJ2-3; 8 positions match TRBD2. CDR3 length: 16 amino acids. CDR1 and CDR2 from the germline V gene are LGHNA and YNFKEQ. Losses at the gene ends were 0 bases for V and 4 bases for J; bases not matched to a gene: 6. CDR3 sequence: CASSQETGGGADTQYF. CDR3 coding DNA: TGTGCCAGCAGCCAAGAAACCGGGGGGGGAGCAGATACGCAGTATTTT.

The chain is built from TRBV5-5 and TRBJ2-5; perhaps TRBD1 as D (6 bases). Trimming removed 6 bases from V and 4 bases from J, with 13 bases in between. The CDR3 contains 13 residues. Germline V gene sequence: CDR1 SGHKS, CDR2 YYEKEE (reference sequence). CDR3 DNA: TGTGCCAGCACCAAACAGGGTTTAGAGACCCAGTACTTC. It specifies CASTKQGLETQYF.